The 24 T cell receptor beta chains given below trace back to one sample, sequenced in a study of identical twins. Via MiXCR, TCRdb re-called the 5' RACE reads, giving one row per CDR3 protein. The data hold about 260,000 distinct CDR3 sequences, with roughly 7% observed a single time. The sample was also linked to a second study, of yellow fever vaccine responses in identical twins.

Sequencing was done on a sample of memory (CD45RO+) T cells sorted from blood. The source is a woman under 30 in good health.

This clonotype was observed many times. V usage is TRBV6-4 and J usage is TRBJ2-1, with 10 positions matching TRBD2. Germline V gene lookup returns CDR1 MRHNA and CDR2 SNTAGT. V lost 3 bases, J lost 5 bases, and 4 bases stayed unmatched. CDR3 size: 15 residues. The CDR3 here is CASSEGLAGDNEQFF. DNA of the CDR3: TGTGCCAGCAGTGAAGGGCTAGCGGGAGACAATGAGCAGTTCTTC.

This clonotype was found a few times. The chain has TRBV2 and TRBJ1-5; tentative D call: TRBD1 (6 bases). Trimming shortened V by 3 bases and J by 7 bases, and 10 bases separated the two germline ends. Germline-derived CDR1 and CDR2 are SNHLY and FYNNEI. This CDR3 is 13 amino acids long. CDR3 loop: CASSDVQGQPQHF. CDR3 coding DNA: TGTGCCAGCAGTGACGTACAGGGCCAGCCCCAGCATTTT.

This clonotype was detected ten times or more. The chain carries TRBV10-3 and TRBJ2-3, with D perhaps assigned TRBD1 or TRBD2 (5 bases each). V shed 6 bases and J shed 2 bases, with 12 bases lying between them. Per the germline V gene, CDR1 is ENHRY and CDR2 is SYGVKD. CDR3 length: 14 residues. Here the CDR3 reads CAISGATNTDTQYF. DNA of the CDR3: TGTGCCATCAGCGGGGCCACAAACACAGATACGCAGTATTTT.

This clonotype showed up just a few times. J is TRBJ1-5 and V is TRBV20-1, with TRBD1 identical over 7 bases. The ends lost 1 base at V and 12 bases at J; junction bases unmatched: 6. CDR1 and CDR2 (germline): DFQATT, SNEGSKA (reference sequence). This CDR3 spans 12 amino acids. CDR3 region: CSARGGGTVQHF. CDR3 nucleotides: TGCAGTGCTAGAGGTGGGGGGACAGTCCAGCATTTT.

Remarks on this clonotype: The junction departs from the called germline gene at one end, perhaps through a read error. The V gene is TRBV3-1, the J gene TRBJ2-1; 7 nucleotides agree with TRBD1. This CDR3 spans 18 amino acids. Germline CDR1 LGHDT, CDR2 YNNKEL (reference sequence). CDR3 DNA: TGTGCCAGCACCCAAAGAAGCTTGACAGGGTTGGCGACCAATGAGCAGTTCTTC. Its translation is CASTQRSLTGLATNEQFF.

This clonotype was picked up many times. The rearrangement joins TRBV2 to TRBJ1-1, with TRBD1 as a possible D gene (5 bases). V was clipped by 4 bases and J by 0 bases, with 12 bases between them. Germline assignment: CDR1 SNHLY and CDR2 FYNNEI. The CDR3 contains 15 residues. The CDR3 sequence is CASSATGDLNTEAFF. The CDR3 DNA reads TGTGCCAGCAGTGCTACAGGAGACTTGAACACTGAAGCTTTCTTT.

This clonotype has a handful of counts. The chain links TRBV9 to TRBJ1-1; D possibly corresponds to TRBD1 (5 bases). This CDR3 is 12 amino acids long. Trimming stripped 4 bases from V and 7 bases from J, with 11 bases between. CDR1 SGDLS and CDR2 YYNGEE come from the germline V gene. The CDR3 DNA is TGTGCCAGCAGCCGAGCCCAGGGTGAAGCTTTCTTT. This gives the protein CASSRAQGEAFF.

This clonotype was counted a few times. The gene calls are TRBV16 and TRBJ2-7; D possibly corresponds to TRBD2 (5 bases). The germline gives CDR1 KGHSY, CDR2 FQNENV. Trimming stripped 4 bases from V and 4 bases from J, with 17 bases between. This CDR3 spans 15 amino acids. The CDR3 bases are TGTGCCAGCAGCCCGTTCGAGGGATTAGGATACGAGCAGTACGTC. Translating gives CASSPFEGLGYEQYV.

This clonotype was detected only a few times. CDR3 loop: CASSKARDRGFVEQYV. In nucleotides, the CDR3 is TGTGCCAGCAGCAAAGCTAGGGACAGGGGCTTTGTGGAGCAGTACGTC. The rearrangement joins TRBV21-1 to TRBJ2-7; the table assigns TRBD1, which was not confirmed against the DNA. TRBV21-1 is given as a pseudogene. The CDR3 is made up of 16 amino acids.

The chain is built from TRBV20-1 and TRBJ2-1; 9 nucleotides agree with TRBD2. V shed 3 bases and J 3 bases; nucleotides not matched to a gene: 3. Germline V gene data show CDR1 as DFQATT and CDR2 as SNEGSKA (reference sequence). The CDR3 consists of 14 residues. CDR3 DNA sequence: TGCAGTGCTAGTAGCGGGAGTGACTACAATGAGCAGTTCTTC. This encodes CSASSGSDYNEQFF.

This clonotype was picked up many times. CDR3 DNA sequence: TGTGCCAGCAGTTTGGGACTAGCGGGCACCACAGATACGCAGTATTTT. Translating it yields CASSLGLAGTTDTQYF. The chain couples TRBV12-3 or TRBV12-4 to TRBJ2-3; TRBD2 agrees at 12 bases. Trimming cost V 3 bases and J 2 bases; bases outside gene matches: 3. The CDR3 consists of 16 residues.

This clonotype was detected many times. V gene TRBV3-1 combines with J gene TRBJ1-6; maybe TRBD1 (5 bases). This CDR3 region has 15 residues. The germline CDR1 and CDR2 sequences are LGHDT and YNNKEL (reference sequence). Trimming cost V 6 bases and J 7 bases, with 16 bases left between them. The CDR3 here is CASRQSSEGNSPLHF. CDR3 nucleotide sequence: TGTGCCAGCAGACAATCTTCTGAGGGGAATTCACCCCTCCACTTT.

This clonotype showed up just a few times. The chain employs TRBV20-1 and TRBJ2-5; TRBD2 matches 7 bases. Germline assignment: CDR1 DFQATT and CDR2 SNEGSKA (reference sequence). Losses at the gene ends were 1 base for V and 1 base for J; bases not matched to a gene: 6. The CDR3 contains 15 residues. CDR3 sequence (DNA): TGCAGTGCTAGAGGCCTAGCGGAGCCCCAAGAGACCCAGTACTTC. It codes for CSARGLAEPQETQYF.

This clonotype occurred many times. CDR3 in amino acids: CASSRDRGSEKLFF. The CDR3 DNA follows: TGTGCCAGCAGCCGGGACAGGGGAAGCGAAAAACTGTTTTTT. The V gene is TRBV27, the J gene TRBJ1-4; 10 bases fit TRBD1. V was clipped by 6 bases and J by 8 bases; unmatched bases: 6. Germline V gene sequence: CDR1 MNHEY, CDR2 SMNVEV (reference sequence). CDR3 size: 14 residues.

The V call is TRBV6-5, the J call TRBJ2-3; D might be TRBD1 (6 bases). The CDR3 has 16 residues. V lost 1 base, J lost 3 bases, and 14 bases lay in between. Per germline, CDR1 MNHEY and CDR2 SVGAGI. The CDR3 DNA sequence: TGTGCCAGCAGTTACTATCCCACAGGGACAACAGATACGCAGTATTTT. It is translated as CASSYYPTGTTDTQYF.

This clonotype has more than one count but fewer than ten. The rearrangement links TRBV5-5 to TRBJ2-7; a weak D match, TRBD2 (6 bases). From germline, CDR1 is SGHKS and CDR2 YYEKEE (reference sequence). This CDR3 has 13 amino acids. V was pared by 10 bases and J by 2 bases, with 16 bases between. CDR3 in amino acids: CASLRGGTYEQYF. CDR3 bases: TGTGCCTCACTAAGAGGAGGGACCTACGAGCAGTACTTC. The full variable domain, with the rest looked up from reference TRBV5-5 and TRBJ2-7, is DAGVTQSPTHLIKTRGQQVTLRCSPISGHKSVSWYQQVLGQGPQFIFQYYEKEERGRGNFPDRFSARQFPNYSSELNVNALLLGDSALYLCASLRGGTYEQYFGPGTRLTVT.

Only a few counts were recorded for this clonotype. The V call is TRBV6-2 or TRBV6-3, the J call TRBJ2-2, with a possible D match to TRBD1 (5 bases). Trimming removed 5 bases from V and 5 bases from J, with 12 bases in between. The germline V gene encodes CDR1 MNHEY and CDR2 SVGEGT. The CDR3 covers 14 residues. The CDR3 sequence: CASSPSPGTGELFF. CDR3 bases: TGTGCCAGCAGTCCCTCCCCAGGGACCGGGGAGCTGTTTTTT.

The genes are TRBV7-3 and TRBJ2-7; D may be TRBD2 (7 bases). Looked up from germline, CDR1 is SGHTA and CDR2 is FQGTGA. CDR3 length: 16 amino acids. Trimming cost V 1 base and J 5 bases, with 18 bases left between them. The CDR3: CASSLRGGAFRDEQYF. In nucleotides, the CDR3 is TGTGCCAGCAGCTTAAGGGGGGGCGCGTTTCGTGACGAGCAGTACTTC.

In this sample, this clonotype turned up a few times. This rearrangement joins TRBV27 to TRBJ2-3, with D uncertain. Trimming removed 4 bases from V and 0 bases from J, with 14 bases in between. The germline CDR1 and CDR2 sequences are MNHEY and SMNVEV (reference sequence). The CDR3 extends over 16 amino acids. The CDR3 sequence is CASSSRTYRSTDTQYF. The CDR3 DNA sequence: TGTGCCAGCAGTTCCCGCACCTATAGAAGCACAGATACGCAGTATTTT.

The chain combines TRBV20-1 with TRBJ2-3, with unresolved D. Germline V lookup: CDR1 DFQATT, CDR2 SNEGSKA (reference sequence). The ends were cut back, 3 bases at V and 2 bases at J, with 12 bases in the middle. The CDR3 totals 14 residues. CDR3 coding DNA: TGCAGTGCTAGCAAGGGCCGGATCACAGATACGCAGTATTTT. Protein product: CSASKGRITDTQYF.

This clonotype has ten or more counts. This rearrangement joins TRBV7-3 to TRBJ2-3; D might be TRBD2 (5 bases). The CDR3 loop spans 15 amino acids. V lost 1 base and J lost 3, with 11 bases in between. Germline loops: CDR1 SGHTA, CDR2 FQGTGA. CDR3 sequence (DNA): TGTGCCAGCAGCTTAAGGGGAGATCGAACAGATACGCAGTATTTT. It translates to CASSLRGDRTDTQYF.

In this sample, this clonotype turned up many times. The CDR3 DNA reads TGCGCCAGCAGCTTGGTGAGTAGCGGCTCCACCTACAATGAGCAGTTCTTC. It encodes CASSLVSSGSTYNEQFF. The chain is built from TRBV5-1 and TRBJ2-1; D is possibly TRBD2 (6 bases). Germline loops: CDR1 SGHRS, CDR2 YFSETQ. Trimming took off 0 bases at V and 2 bases at J, with 15 bases between the two ends. The CDR3 is 17 amino acids.

At least ten counts were recorded for this clonotype. The genes are TRBV20-1 and TRBJ1-1; D call uncertain. The CDR3 is 10 residues long. Germline CDR1 reads DFQATT; CDR2 reads SNEGSKA (reference sequence). Trimming took 1 base from V and 9 from J, leaving 6 bases between them. The CDR3 DNA follows: TGCAGTGCTAGAGTGGTTCAAGCTTTCTTT. This translates into CSARVVQAFF.

This clonotype was counted only a few times. The chain recombines TRBV12-5 with TRBJ2-1, with D perhaps matching TRBD1 or TRBD2 (5 bases each). The CDR3 is 14 residues long. Per germline, CDR1 LGHNT and CDR2 FRNRAP. With 7 bases removed from V and 4 bases from J, the gap between germline ends came to 14 bases. The CDR3 region is CASVSWGSYNEQFF. The CDR3, as DNA: TGTGCTAGTGTTTCATGGGGGTCGTACAATGAGCAGTTCTTC.